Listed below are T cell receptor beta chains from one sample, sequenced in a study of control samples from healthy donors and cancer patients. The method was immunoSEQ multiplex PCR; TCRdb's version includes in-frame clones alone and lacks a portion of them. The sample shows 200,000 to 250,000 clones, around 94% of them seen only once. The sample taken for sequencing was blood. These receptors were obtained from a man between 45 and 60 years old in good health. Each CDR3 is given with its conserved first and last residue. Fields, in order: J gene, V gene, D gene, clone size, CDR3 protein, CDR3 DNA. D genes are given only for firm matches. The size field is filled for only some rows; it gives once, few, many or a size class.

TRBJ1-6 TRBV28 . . CASSLGVNSPLHF TGTGCCAGCAGTTTAGGCGTTAATTCACCCCTCCACTTT
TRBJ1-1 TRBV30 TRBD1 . CAWRRRNTGGGTEAFF TGTGCCTGGAGACGCCGAAATACAGGGGGAGGCACTGAAGCTTTCTTT
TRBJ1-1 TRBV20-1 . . CSASGRVEKNTEAFF TGCAGTGCTAGTGGCAGGGTGGAAAAGAACACTGAAGCTTTCTTT
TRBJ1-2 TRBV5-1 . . CASSLADLNGYTF TGCGCCAGCAGCTTGGCCGACCTAAATGGCTACACCTTC
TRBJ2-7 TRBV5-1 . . CASNGGRGYEQYF TGCGCCAGCAACGGGGGCCGGGGCTACGAGCAGTACTTC
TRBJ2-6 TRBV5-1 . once CASSLGSGANVLTF TGCGCCAGCAGCTTGGGCTCTGGGGCCAACGTCCTGACTTTC
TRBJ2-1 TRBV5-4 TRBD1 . CASSSPAGTGDYNEQFF TGTGCCAGCAGCTCACCGGCAGGGACAGGGGATTACAATGAGCAGTTCTTC
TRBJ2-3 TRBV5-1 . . CASSPDRTRDTQYF TGCGCCAGCAGCCCAGACAGGACTCGAGATACGCAGTATTTT
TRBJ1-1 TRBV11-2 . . CASSQRNTEAFF TGTGCCAGCAGCCAAAGGAACACTGAAGCTTTCTTT
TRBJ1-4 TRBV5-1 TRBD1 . CASSLRRTGGGMNEKLFF TGCGCCAGCAGCTTGCGTCGGACAGGGGGTGGAATGAATGAAAAACTGTTTTTT
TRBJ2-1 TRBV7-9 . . CASTPAFRYNEQFF TGTGCCAGCACCCCGGCATTCCGATACAATGAGCAGTTCTTC
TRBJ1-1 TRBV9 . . CASSVDPRSTEAFF TGTGCCAGCAGCGTAGACCCACGGAGCACTGAAGCTTTCTTT
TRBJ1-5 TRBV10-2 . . CATVGAGGGQPQHF TGCGCCACCGTCGGGGCCGGGGGCGGTCAGCCCCAGCATTTT
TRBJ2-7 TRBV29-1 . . CSVDGQGDEQYF TGCAGCGTTGACGGGCAGGGCGACGAGCAGTACTTC
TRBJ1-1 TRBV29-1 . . CSVVGAGRNTEAFF TGCAGCGTTGTGGGGGCCGGACGGAACACTGAAGCTTTCTTT
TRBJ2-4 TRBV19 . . CASSTHLGAGQYF TGTGCCAGTAGTACCCATTTAGGGGCGGGTCAGTACTTC
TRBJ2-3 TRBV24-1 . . CATSDHKGASDTQYF TGTGCCACCAGTGATCACAAAGGGGCATCCGATACGCAGTATTTT
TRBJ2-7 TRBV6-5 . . CASSYSGQGDEQYF TGTGCCAGCAGTTACAGTGGCCAGGGCGACGAGCAGTACTTC
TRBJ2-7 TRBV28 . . CASTWGGAGGKYEQYF TGTGCCAGCACCTGGGGGGGTGCAGGGGGCAAGTACGAGCAGTACTTC
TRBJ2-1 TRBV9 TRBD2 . CASSAVAGISYNEQFF TGTGCCAGCAGCGCAGTAGCGGGGATCTCCTACAATGAGCAGTTCTTC
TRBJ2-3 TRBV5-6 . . CASEPFGGWATDTQYF TGTGCCAGCGAACCATTTGGGGGGTGGGCCACAGATACGCAGTATTTT
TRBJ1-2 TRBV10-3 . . CAISDSGGNYGYTF TGTGCCATCAGTGACTCCGGGGGGAACTATGGCTACACCTTC
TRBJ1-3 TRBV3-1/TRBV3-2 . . CASSQMVGGNTIYF TGTGCCAGCAGCCAAATGGTGGGTGGAAACACCATATATTTT
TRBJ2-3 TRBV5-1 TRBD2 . CASSPTQLAGGGDTQYF TGCGCCAGCAGCCCGACCCAACTAGCGGGGGGGGGAGATACGCAGTATTTT
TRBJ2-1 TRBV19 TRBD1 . CASTGTGDNEQFF TGTGCCAGTACTGGGACAGGGGACAATGAGCAGTTCTTC
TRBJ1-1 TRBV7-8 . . CASSLGGANTEAFF TGTGCCAGCAGCTTAGGGGGGGCCAACACTGAAGCTTTCTTT